These 3 T cell receptor beta chains came from one sample sequenced in a study of blood T cell repertoires in COVID-19 (dated by TCRdb to the early 2020s). To prepare the library, the immunoSEQ multiplex PCR assay was applied. TCRdb's version of the immuneACCESS table is confined to in-frame rearrangements and falls short of the full clone set. An unresolved V gene accounts for under half of the shortfall where checked; the remainder is of unknown origin. The sample records 120,000 to 150,000 clones, under 90% of which are singletons. 5.5% to 7% of the sample comes from the top ten. The sequencing sample was made of peripheral blood. These receptors originate from a human donor in a cohort sampled during active COVID-19.

The chain combines TRBV5-4 with TRBJ1-2, with 7 bases identical to TRBD1. Germline CDR1 is SGHNT and CDR2 is YYREEE (reference sequence). Trimming removed 3 bases from V and 2 bases from J; junction bases left unmatched: 4. The CDR3 extends over 14 amino acids. The CDR3 loop reads CASSYDRANYGYTF. CDR3 in DNA: TGTGCCAGCAGCTACGACAGGGCGAACTATGGCTACACCTTC.

V usage is TRBV7-2 and J usage is TRBJ2-2; TRBD1 might be the D (6 bases). The germline V gene has CDR1 SGHTA and CDR2 FQGNSA. V dropped 4 bases and J dropped 6 bases, with 15 bases sitting between them. CDR3 size: 15 residues. CDR3 bases: TGTGCCAGCAGCTCGGATAACAGGGTGGCCGGGGAGCTGTTTTTT. It yields the protein CASSSDNRVAGELFF.

About this clone: The sample has other DNA sequences that encode this CDR3 too. V usage is TRBV20-1 and J usage is TRBJ1-1, with a weak D call TRBD1 (5 bases). Trimming pared 4 bases from V and 8 bases from J, leaving 8 bases between. The CDR3 runs to 10 residues. CDR1 DFQATT and CDR2 SNEGSKA come from the germline V gene (reference sequence). The CDR3 DNA is TGCAGTGCTACCCGGGGGGAAGCTTTCTTT. This sequence encodes CSATRGEAFF.